This T cell receptor (beta chain) comes out of a study of cytomegalovirus exposure and HLA in healthy donors. Whole-study findings and limits: As a later analysis showed, several of the most significant clusters appeared to be linked to common viral pathogens. As immune exposure information, only CMV serostatus was available.

In germline, CDR1 is MDHEN, CDR2 SYDVKM. CDR3 size: 13 residues. Trimming stripped 3 bases from V and 8 bases from J, with 13 bases between. A note on this clone: Its antigen is not identified.

Researchers ran the PCR with 60 Vbeta and 13 Jbeta primers. Only in-frame clones appear in the TCRdb table, and some are missing; sequencing was by immunoSEQ multiplex PCR. This repertoire shows around 200,000 clones, roughly three quarters found once; its top ten account for around 3%. The TCR originated in a male donor in good health and CMV-seronegative. Sequencing was done on a sample of PBMCs. The chain employs TRBV28 and TRBJ1-1; maybe TRBD1 (6 bases). CDR3 in amino acids: CASSFVQGNEAFF. The CDR3 bases are TGTGCCAGCAGTTTCGTACAGGGTAACGAAGCTTTCTTT.